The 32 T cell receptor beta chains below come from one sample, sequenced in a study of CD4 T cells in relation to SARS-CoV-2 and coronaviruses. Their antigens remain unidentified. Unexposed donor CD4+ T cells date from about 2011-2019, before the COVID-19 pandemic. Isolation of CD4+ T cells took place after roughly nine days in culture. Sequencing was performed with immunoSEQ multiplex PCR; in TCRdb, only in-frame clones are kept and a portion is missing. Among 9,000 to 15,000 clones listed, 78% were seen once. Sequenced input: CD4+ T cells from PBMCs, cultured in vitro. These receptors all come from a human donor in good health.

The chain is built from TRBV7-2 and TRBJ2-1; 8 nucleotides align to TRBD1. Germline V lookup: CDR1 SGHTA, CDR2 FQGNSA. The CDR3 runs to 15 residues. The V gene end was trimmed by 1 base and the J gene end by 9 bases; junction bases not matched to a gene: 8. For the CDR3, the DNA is TGTGCCAGCAGCTTAGTCACCGGGACAGGTAGTGAGCAGTTCTTC. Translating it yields CASSLVTGTGSEQFF. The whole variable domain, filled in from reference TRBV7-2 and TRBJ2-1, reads GAGVSQSPSNKVTEKGKDVELRCDPISGHTALYWYRQSLGQGLEFLIYFQGNSAPDKSGLPSDRFSAERTGGSVSTLTIQRTQQEDSAVYLCASSLVTGTGSEQFFGPGTRLTVL.

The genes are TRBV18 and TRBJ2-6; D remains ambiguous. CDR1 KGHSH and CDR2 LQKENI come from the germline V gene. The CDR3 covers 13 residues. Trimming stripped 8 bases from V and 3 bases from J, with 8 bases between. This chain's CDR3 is CASPLGGANVLTF. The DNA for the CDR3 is TGTGCCAGCCCCTTGGGTGGGGCCAACGTCCTGACTTTC.

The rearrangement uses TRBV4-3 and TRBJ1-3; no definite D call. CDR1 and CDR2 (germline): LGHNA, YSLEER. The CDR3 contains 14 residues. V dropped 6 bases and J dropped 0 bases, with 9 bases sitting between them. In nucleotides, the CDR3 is TGCGCCAGCAGACCCCGGGGCTCTGGAAACACCATATATTTT. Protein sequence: CASRPRGSGNTIYF.

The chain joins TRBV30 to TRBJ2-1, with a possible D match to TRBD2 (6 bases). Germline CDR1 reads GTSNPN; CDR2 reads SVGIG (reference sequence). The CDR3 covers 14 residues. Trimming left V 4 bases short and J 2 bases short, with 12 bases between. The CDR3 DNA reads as TGTGCCTGGAACGCGGGAAACACCTACAATGAGCAGTTCTTC. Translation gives CAWNAGNTYNEQFF.

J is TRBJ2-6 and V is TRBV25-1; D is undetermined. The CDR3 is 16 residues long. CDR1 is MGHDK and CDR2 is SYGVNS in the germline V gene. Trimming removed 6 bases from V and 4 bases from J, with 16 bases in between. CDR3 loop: CASSTRMISGANVLTF. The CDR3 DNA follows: TGTGCCAGCAGCACGCGGATGATCTCCGGGGCCAACGTCCTGACTTTC.

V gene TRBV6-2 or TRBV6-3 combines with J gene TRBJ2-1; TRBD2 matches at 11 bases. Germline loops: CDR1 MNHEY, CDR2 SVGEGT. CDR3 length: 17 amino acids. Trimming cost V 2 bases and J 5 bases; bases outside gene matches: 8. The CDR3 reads CASSYPSGSGRDNEQFF. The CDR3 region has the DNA TGTGCCAGCAGTTACCCCAGTGGTAGCGGGAGGGACAATGAGCAGTTCTTC.

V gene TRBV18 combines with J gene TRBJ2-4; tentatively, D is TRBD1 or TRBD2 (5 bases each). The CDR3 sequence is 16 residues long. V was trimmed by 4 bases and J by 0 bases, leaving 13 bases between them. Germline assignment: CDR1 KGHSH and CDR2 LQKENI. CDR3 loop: CASSLPGPLAKNIQYF. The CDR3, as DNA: TGTGCCAGCTCACTGCCGGGACCCCTAGCCAAAAACATTCAGTACTTC.

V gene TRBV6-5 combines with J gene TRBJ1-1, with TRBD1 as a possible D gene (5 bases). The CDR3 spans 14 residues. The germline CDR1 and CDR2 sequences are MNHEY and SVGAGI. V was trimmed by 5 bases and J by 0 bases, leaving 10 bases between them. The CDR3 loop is CASSPWDLNTEAFF. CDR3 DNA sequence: TGTGCCAGCAGTCCTTGGGACCTGAACACTGAAGCTTTCTTT.

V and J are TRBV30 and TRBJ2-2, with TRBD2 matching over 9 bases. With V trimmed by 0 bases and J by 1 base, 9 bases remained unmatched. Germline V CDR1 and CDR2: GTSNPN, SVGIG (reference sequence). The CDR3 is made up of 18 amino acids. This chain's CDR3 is CAWSVGSLAGMNTGELFF. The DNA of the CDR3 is TGTGCCTGGAGTGTAGGTAGCCTAGCGGGAATGAACACCGGGGAGCTGTTTTTT.

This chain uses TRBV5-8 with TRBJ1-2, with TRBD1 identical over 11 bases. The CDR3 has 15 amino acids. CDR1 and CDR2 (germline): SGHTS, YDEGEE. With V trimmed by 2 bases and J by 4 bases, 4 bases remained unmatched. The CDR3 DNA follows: TGTGCCAGCAGCTTAGGACAGGGGGCAAGCTATGGCTACACCTTC. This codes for CASSLGQGASYGYTF.

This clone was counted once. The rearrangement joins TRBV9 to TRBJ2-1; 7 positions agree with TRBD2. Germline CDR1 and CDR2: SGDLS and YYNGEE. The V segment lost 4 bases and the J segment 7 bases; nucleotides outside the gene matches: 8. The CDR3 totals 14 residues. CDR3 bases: TGTGCCAGCAGCAAAAGACTAGCTGGGAATGAGCAGTTCTTC. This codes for CASSKRLAGNEQFF.

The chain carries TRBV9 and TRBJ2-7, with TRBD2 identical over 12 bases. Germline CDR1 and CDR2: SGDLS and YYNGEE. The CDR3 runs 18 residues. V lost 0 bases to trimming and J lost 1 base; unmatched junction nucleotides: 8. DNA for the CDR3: TGTGCCAGCAGCGTAGGGGAGACTAGCGGGAGCTTTTCCTACGAGCAGTACTTC. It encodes CASSVGETSGSFSYEQYF.

The CDR3 sequence is CASSPPTGGKDEQFF. As DNA, the CDR3 is TGTGCCAGCTCACCACCGACGGGAGGGAAGGATGAGCAGTTCTTC. The V gene is TRBV18, the J gene TRBJ2-1; 8 bases line up with TRBD2. This CDR3 has 15 amino acids. The ends lost 0 bases at V and 8 bases at J; junction bases unmatched: 6. Germline CDR1 is KGHSH and CDR2 is LQKENI.

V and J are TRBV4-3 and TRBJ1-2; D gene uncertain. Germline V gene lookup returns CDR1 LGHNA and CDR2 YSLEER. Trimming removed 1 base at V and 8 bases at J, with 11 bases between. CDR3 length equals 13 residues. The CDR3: CASSQARSRGYTF. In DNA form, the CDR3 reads TGCGCCAGCAGCCAAGCACGCTCGAGAGGCTACACCTTC.

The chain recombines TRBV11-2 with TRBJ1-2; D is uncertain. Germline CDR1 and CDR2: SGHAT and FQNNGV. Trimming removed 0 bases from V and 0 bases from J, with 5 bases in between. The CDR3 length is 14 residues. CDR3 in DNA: TGTGCCAGCAGCTTAGACGCAGCTAACTATGGCTACACCTTC. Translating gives CASSLDAANYGYTF.

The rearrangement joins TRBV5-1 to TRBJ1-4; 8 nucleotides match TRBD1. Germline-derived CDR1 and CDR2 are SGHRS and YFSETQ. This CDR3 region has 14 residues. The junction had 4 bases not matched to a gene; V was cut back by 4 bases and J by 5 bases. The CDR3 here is CASSLGQENEKLFF. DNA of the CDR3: TGCGCCAGCAGCCTGGGACAGGAAAATGAAAAACTGTTTTTT.

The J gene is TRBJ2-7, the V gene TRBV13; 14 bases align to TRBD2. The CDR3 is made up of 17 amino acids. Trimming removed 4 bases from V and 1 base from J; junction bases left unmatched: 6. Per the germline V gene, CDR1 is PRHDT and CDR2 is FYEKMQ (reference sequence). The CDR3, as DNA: TGTGCCAGCAGCTCCGGGACTAGCGGGAGTAGTTCCTACGAGCAGTACTTC. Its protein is CASSSGTSGSSSYEQYF.

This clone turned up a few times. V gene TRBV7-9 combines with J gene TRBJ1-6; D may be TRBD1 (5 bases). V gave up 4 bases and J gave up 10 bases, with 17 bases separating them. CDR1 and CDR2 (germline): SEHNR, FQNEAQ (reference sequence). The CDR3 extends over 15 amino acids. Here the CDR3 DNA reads TGTGCCAGCAGCTGGGCGCGGGAAAAGGGGTCACCCCTCCACTTT. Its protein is CASSWAREKGSPLHF.

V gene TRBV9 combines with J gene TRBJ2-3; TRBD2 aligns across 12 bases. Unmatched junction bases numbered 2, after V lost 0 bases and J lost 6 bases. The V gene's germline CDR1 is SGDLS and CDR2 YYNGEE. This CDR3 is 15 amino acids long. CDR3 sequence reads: CASSVGLAGVDTQYF. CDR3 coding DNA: TGTGCCAGCAGCGTAGGACTAGCGGGGGTTGATACGCAGTATTTT.

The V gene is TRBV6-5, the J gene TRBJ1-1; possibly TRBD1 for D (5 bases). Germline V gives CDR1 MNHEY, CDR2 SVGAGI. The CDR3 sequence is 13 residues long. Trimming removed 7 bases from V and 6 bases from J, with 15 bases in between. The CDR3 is CASTERDGAEAFF. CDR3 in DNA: TGTGCCAGCACCGAGAGGGACGGGGCTGAAGCTTTCTTT.

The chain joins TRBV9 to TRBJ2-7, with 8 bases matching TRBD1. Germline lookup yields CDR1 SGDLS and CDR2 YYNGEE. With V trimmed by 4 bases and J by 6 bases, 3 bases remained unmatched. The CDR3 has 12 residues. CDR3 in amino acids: CASSLGTGEQYF. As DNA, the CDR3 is TGTGCCAGCAGCCTCGGGACAGGCGAGCAGTACTTC.

This chain's CDR3 is CASSRGTGGTQETQYF. The DNA for the CDR3 is TGTGCCAGCAGCCGCGGGACAGGGGGGACCCAAGAGACCCAGTACTTC. This chain uses TRBV9 with TRBJ2-5; 11 bases align to TRBD1. Germline V gives CDR1 SGDLS, CDR2 YYNGEE. The CDR3 runs to 16 residues. The V and J ends lost 4 bases and 1 base, in that order; junction bases with no gene match: 6. Together with reference TRBV9 and TRBJ2-5, the CDR3 gives the full variable domain: DSGVTQTPKHLITATGQRVTLRCSPRSGDLSVYWYQQSLDQGLQFLIQYYNGEERAKGNILERFSAQQFPDLHSELNLSSLELGDSALYFCASSRGTGGTQETQYFGPGTRLLVL.

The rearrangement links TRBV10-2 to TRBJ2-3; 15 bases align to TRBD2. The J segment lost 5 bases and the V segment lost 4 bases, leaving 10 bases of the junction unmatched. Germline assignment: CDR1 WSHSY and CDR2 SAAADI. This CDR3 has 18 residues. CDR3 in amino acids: CASSGSGTSGGRGDTQYF. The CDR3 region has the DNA TGCGCCAGCAGTGGTTCCGGGACTAGCGGGGGGCGGGGAGATACGCAGTATTTT.

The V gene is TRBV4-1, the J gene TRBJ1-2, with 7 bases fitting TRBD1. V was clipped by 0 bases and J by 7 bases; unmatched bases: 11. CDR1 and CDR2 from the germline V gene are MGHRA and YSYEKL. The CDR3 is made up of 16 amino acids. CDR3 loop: CASSQDWKQGWSGYTF. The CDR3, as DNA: TGCGCCAGCAGCCAAGATTGGAAACAGGGGTGGAGTGGCTACACCTTC.

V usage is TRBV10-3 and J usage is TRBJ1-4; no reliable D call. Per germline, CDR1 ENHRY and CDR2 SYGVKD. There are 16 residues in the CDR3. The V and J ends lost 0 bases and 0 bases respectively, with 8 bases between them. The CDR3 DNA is TGTGCCATCAGTGAGTCTGGAGGAGCAACTAATGAAAAACTGTTTTTT. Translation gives CAISESGGATNEKLFF.

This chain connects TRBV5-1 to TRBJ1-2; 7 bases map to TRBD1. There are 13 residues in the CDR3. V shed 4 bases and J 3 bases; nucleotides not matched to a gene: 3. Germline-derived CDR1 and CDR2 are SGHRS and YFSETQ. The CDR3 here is CASSTGQYYGYTF. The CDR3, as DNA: TGCGCCAGCAGCACGGGACAGTACTATGGCTACACCTTC.

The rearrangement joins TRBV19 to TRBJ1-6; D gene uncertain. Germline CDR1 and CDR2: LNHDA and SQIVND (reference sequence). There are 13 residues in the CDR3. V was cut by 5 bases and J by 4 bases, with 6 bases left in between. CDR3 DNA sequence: TGTGCCAGTAGTTTCACTTATAATTCACCCCTCCACTTT. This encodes CASSFTYNSPLHF.

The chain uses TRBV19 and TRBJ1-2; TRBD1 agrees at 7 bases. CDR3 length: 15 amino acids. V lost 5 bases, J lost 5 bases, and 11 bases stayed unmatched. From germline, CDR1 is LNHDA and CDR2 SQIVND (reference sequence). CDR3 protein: CASSAFDRVQYGYTF. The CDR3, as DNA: TGTGCCAGTAGTGCCTTCGACAGGGTACAGTATGGCTACACCTTC.

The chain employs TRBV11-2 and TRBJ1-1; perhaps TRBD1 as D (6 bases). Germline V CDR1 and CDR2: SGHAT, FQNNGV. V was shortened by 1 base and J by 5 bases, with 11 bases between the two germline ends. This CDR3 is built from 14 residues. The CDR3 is CASSLVAGETEAFF. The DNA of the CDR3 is TGTGCCAGCAGCTTAGTCGCAGGGGAGACTGAAGCTTTCTTT. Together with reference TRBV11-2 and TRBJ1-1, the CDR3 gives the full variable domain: EAGVAQSPRYKIIEKRQSVAFWCNPISGHATLYWYQQILGQGPKLLIQFQNNGVVDDSQLPKDRFSAERLKGVDSTLKIQPAKLEDSAVYLCASSLVAGETEAFFGQGTRLTVV.

In DNA form, the CDR3 reads TGTGCCAGCTCACCGACAGATAGCAATCAGCCCCAGCATTTT. Protein product: CASSPTDSNQPQHF. The chain uses TRBV18 and TRBJ1-5; D is possibly TRBD1 (5 bases). The CDR3 is made up of 14 amino acids. Germline V lookup: CDR1 KGHSH, CDR2 LQKENI. Trimming took off 3 bases at V and 0 bases at J, with 6 bases between the two ends.

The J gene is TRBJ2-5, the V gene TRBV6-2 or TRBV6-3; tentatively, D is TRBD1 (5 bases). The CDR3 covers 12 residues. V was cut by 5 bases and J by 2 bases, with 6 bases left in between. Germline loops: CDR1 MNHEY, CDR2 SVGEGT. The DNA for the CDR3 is TGTGCCAGCAGTAGACAGCAAGAGACCCAGTACTTC. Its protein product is CASSRQQETQYF.

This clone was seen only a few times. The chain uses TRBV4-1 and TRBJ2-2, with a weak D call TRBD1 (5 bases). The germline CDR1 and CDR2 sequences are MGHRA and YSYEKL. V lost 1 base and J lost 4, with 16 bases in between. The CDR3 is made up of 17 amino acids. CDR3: CASSQGATARSTGELFF. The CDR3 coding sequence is TGCGCCAGCAGCCAAGGGGCGACAGCACGTAGCACCGGGGAGCTGTTTTTT.